Listed below are T cell receptor beta chains from one sample, sequenced in a study of metastatic and nonmetastatic thyroid tumors. TCRdb reanalyzed the PCR reads via MiXCR. Seen here are about 62,000 clones, just over 4% observed once, and the top ten hold under 25%. What was sequenced was blood. These receptors were collected from a female donor with papillary thyroid cancer or a benign thyroid nodule (not recorded which). Some clones in this sample may be carry-over from other donors' samples. Both conserved end residues are part of each CDR3. The D gene is left open where the match is weak. Rows give clone size only sometimes, using once, few, many, or a class for an expanded clone.

TRBD1 | TRBJ1-5 | few | TRBV6-4 | TGTGCCAGCATTTGGGGGACAGGGAGGACAATAAGTCATCCCCAGCATTTT | CASIWGTGRTISHPQHF
. | TRBJ1-2 | many | TRBV3-1 | TGTGCCAGCAGCCCCAATCAGGGCCCGGGCTATGGCTACACCTTC | CASSPNQGPGYGYTF
. | TRBJ1-2 | many | TRBV28 | TGTGCCAGCAGTTCCCCCTCCACGACGGGGGGTAACTATGGCTACACCTTC | CASSSPSTTGGNYGYTF
. | TRBJ1-6 | many | TRBV7-2 | TGTGCCAGCAGCTTGCAGGGAATTGGTTCACCCCTCCACTTT | CASSLQGIGSPLHF
. | TRBJ2-7 | many | TRBV2 | TGTGCCAGCAGCGCCCGGAGGGGCGGCGAGCAGTACTTC | CASSARRGGEQYF
TRBD2 | TRBJ2-5 | many | TRBV18 | TGTGCCAGCCATTATTCTAGCGGGGAGACCCAGTACTTC | CASHYSSGETQYF
. | TRBJ1-2 | many | TRBV28 | TGTGCCAGCAGTTTACCGACAGGAAACTATGGCTACACCTTC | CASSLPTGNYGYTF
. | TRBJ1-3 | many | TRBV15 | TGTGCCACCAGCAGAGACCTCCATCCGTCGAGGTCTGGAAACACCATATATTTT | CATSRDLHPSRSGNTIYF
TRBD1 | TRBJ2-2 | many | TRBV6-1 | TGTGCCCATTCGACAGGGGTAAAGAACACCGGGGAGCTGTTTTTT | CAHSTGVKNTGELFF
TRBD1 | TRBJ1-4 | . | TRBV18 | TGTGCCAGCTCACCAGACAGACAGGGCCTAAAACCGTTTTTT | CASSPDRQGLKPFF
. | TRBJ2-7 | . | TRBV6-2/TRBV6-3 | TGTGCCAGCAGTCGATCCATTTCCGGTTACGAGCGGTACTTC | CASSRSISGYERYF
TRBD1 | TRBJ2-1 | few | TRBV27 | TGTGCCAGCACCCGGGACAGGGGAAGGAATGAGCAGTTCTTC | CASTRDRGRNEQFF
. | TRBJ1-1 | few | TRBV5-4 | TGTGCCAGCAGCTTGGGAATCCAGACTGAAGCTTTCTTT | CASSLGIQTEAFF
. | TRBJ2-7 | few | TRBV10-2 | TGCGCCAGCAGTGAGTCGTGGGGTCCTTACGAGCAGTACTTC | CASSESWGPYEQYF
TRBD1 | TRBJ1-2 | . | TRBV30 | TGTGCCTGGAGGGGGGCACAGGGGGCCGGCTATGGCTACACCTTC | CAWRGAQGAGYGYTF
. | TRBJ1-1 | . | TRBV6-2/TRBV6-3 | TGTGCCAGCAGGCCGGGGCCGGTGAACACTGAAGCTTTCTTT | CASRPGPVNTEAFF
TRBD2 | TRBJ2-3 | few | TRBV7-9 | TGTGCCAGCAGCCCGGGACTAGACCTTAGCACAGATACGCAGTATTTT | CASSPGLDLSTDTQYF
. | TRBJ2-7 | many | TRBV6-2/TRBV6-3 | TGTGCCAGCAGCCCGCGGTACGAGCAGTACTTC | CASSPRYEQYF
TRBD1 | TRBJ1-1 | few | TRBV6-1 | TGTGCCAGCAGCAACAGGGGGAGCACTGGAGCTTTCTTT | CASSNRGSTGAFF
TRBD2 | TRBJ2-1 | many | TRBV11-2 | TGTGCCAGCAGCCCCATTCGGGGGGGGCGGGAGGGGAATGAGCAGTTCTTC | CASSPIRGGREGNEQFF
. | TRBJ2-6 | few | TRBV3-1 | TGTGCCAGCTCATCGAAGAGTGGGGCCAACGTCCTGACTTTC | CASSSKSGANVLTF
. | TRBJ2-3 | many | TRBV24-1 | TGTGCCACCAGTGATTGGAGGCGTGGGGGGCTGAGCACAGATACGCAGTATTTT | CATSDWRRGGLSTDTQYF
TRBD1 | TRBJ2-5 | many | TRBV5-1 | TGCGCCAGCAGCTTACAGGGGGCGAGGGTGGAGACCCAGTACTTC | CASSLQGARVETQYF
. | TRBJ2-3 | few | TRBV2 | TGTGCCAGTAGTCGTGGGGGGCTGAACACAGATACGCAGTATTTT | CASSRGGLNTDTQYF